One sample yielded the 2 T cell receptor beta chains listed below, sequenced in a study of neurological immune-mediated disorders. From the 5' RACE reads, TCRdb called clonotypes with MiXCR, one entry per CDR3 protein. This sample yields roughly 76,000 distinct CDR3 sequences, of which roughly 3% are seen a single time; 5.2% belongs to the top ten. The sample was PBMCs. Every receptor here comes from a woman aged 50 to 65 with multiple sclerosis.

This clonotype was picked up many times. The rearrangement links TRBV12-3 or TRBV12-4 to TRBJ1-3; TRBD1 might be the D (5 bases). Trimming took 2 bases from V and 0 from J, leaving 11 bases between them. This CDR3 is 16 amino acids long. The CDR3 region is CASSLQGPGSGNTIYF. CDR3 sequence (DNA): TGTGCCAGCAGTTTACAGGGTCCTGGCTCTGGAAACACCATATATTTT.

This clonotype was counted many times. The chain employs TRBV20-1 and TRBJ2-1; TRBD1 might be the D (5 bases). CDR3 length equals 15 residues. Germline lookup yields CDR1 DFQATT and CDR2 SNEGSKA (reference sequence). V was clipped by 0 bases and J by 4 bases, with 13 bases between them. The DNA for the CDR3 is TGCAGTGCTAGAGATCAAGGACACCATTACAATGAGCAGTTCTTC. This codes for CSARDQGHHYNEQFF.